This passage covers 10 T cell receptor beta chains from one sample sequenced in a study of blood T cell repertoires in COVID-19. TCRdb keeps only in-frame clones here, not all; method: immunoSEQ multiplex PCR. Among fewer than 60,000 clones listed, around 80% were seen once. The sample consisted of peripheral blood. The receptors originated from a man between 70 and 80 years old with acute or convalescent COVID-19.

The rearrangement joins TRBV7-6 to TRBJ1-5, with a weak D call TRBD1 (5 bases). From germline, CDR1 is SGHVS and CDR2 FNYEAQ. The ends were cut back, 1 base at V and 2 bases at J, with 6 bases in the middle. The CDR3 has 14 residues. The CDR3 DNA reads as TGTGCCAGCAGCTTAGGGGGGGGCAATCAGCCCCAGCATTTT. Amino acids: CASSLGGGNQPQHF. Full variable domain (rest looked up from reference TRBV7-6 and TRBJ1-5): GAGVSQSPRYKVTKRGQDVALRCDPISGHVSLYWYRQALGQGPEFLTYFNYEAQQDKSGLPNDRFSAERPEGSISTLTIQRTEQRDSAMYRCASSLGGGNQPQHFGDGTRLSIL.

V is TRBV5-4 and J is TRBJ1-2; D might be TRBD1 (6 bases). Germline assignment: CDR1 SGHNT and CDR2 YYREEE (reference sequence). V gave up 4 bases and J gave up 13 bases, with 17 bases separating them. The CDR3 contains 12 residues. The CDR3 loop reads CASSVRRGGLTF. Written as DNA, the CDR3 is TGTGCCAGCAGCGTGCGGAGGGGGGGCCTCACCTTC.

The chain employs TRBV3-1 (or the pseudogene TRBV3-2) and TRBJ2-3; the D is unclear. In germline, CDR1 is LGHDT, CDR2 YNNKEL (reference sequence). The ends were cut back, 3 bases at V and 4 bases at J, with 11 bases in the middle. The CDR3 runs to 14 residues. In DNA, the CDR3 is TGTGCCAGCAGCCACACGAGCCCTTCAGATACGCAGTATTTT. Encoded protein: CASSHTSPSDTQYF.

This clone was seen a few times. The rearrangement uses TRBV28 and TRBJ2-2; TRBD2 is a possible D gene (6 bases). CDR1 is MDHEN and CDR2 is SYDVKM in the germline V gene. V was cut by 4 bases and J by 5 bases, with 14 bases left in between. The CDR3 covers 15 residues. The CDR3 nucleotides read TGTGCCAGCAGTTCACACGGGAGTGGGACCGGGGAGCTGTTTTTT. Its translation is CASSSHGSGTGELFF.

This CDR3 reads CASSLDLGGAFF. The DNA of the CDR3 is TGTGCCAGCAGCTTGGATCTGGGAGGGGCTTTCTTT. The gene calls are TRBV5-8 and TRBJ1-1; D is uncertain. Germline V lookup: CDR1 SGHTS, CDR2 YDEGEE. The CDR3 is made up of 12 amino acids. The V and J ends lost 0 bases and 11 bases respectively, with 11 bases between them.

The rearrangement links TRBV7-2 to TRBJ2-1; D may be TRBD2 (5 bases). V was cut by 4 bases and J by 5 bases, with 15 bases left in between. The germline CDR1 and CDR2 sequences are SGHTA and FQGNSA. The CDR3 loop spans 15 amino acids. CDR3 sequence: CASSYVRTGDNEQFF. As DNA, the CDR3 is TGTGCCAGCAGCTACGTTCGGACTGGCGACAATGAGCAGTTCTTC.

This clone was seen a single time. The chain couples TRBV10-3 to TRBJ2-3; 10 bases align to TRBD2. V lost 3 bases to trimming and J lost 7 bases; unmatched junction nucleotides: 10. The CDR3 has 16 residues. Germline V lookup: CDR1 ENHRY, CDR2 SYGVKD. The CDR3 loop is CAISDQSGGALNTQYF. In nucleotides, the CDR3 is TGTGCCATCAGTGATCAAAGCGGGGGGGCCTTAAATACGCAGTATTTT.

Note on this clone: An end of the junction differs from the germline gene, which may be a read error. The chain uses TRBV3-1 (or the pseudogene TRBV3-2) and TRBJ1-1; D ambiguous. The CDR3 extends over 16 amino acids. From germline, CDR1 is LGHDT and CDR2 YNNKEL (reference sequence). The CDR3 loop reads CTSSRGGVGVRTEAFF. The CDR3 nucleotides are TGTACCAGCAGCCGAGGTGGGGTCGGGGTGAGGACTGAAGCTTTCTTT.

The chain carries TRBV29-1 and TRBJ2-1; D possibly corresponds to TRBD2 (6 bases). The germline CDR1 and CDR2 sequences are SQVTM and ANQGSEA. The CDR3 extends over 13 amino acids. V dropped 7 bases and J dropped 0 bases, with 10 bases sitting between them. The CDR3 DNA follows: TGCAGCGGGGACGGGAGCTCCTACAATGAGCAGTTCTTC. Its translation is CSGDGSSYNEQFF.

For the CDR3, the DNA is TGTGCCAGCAGCTCCCAGGGGGGAAAGACCCAGTACTTC. It specifies CASSSQGGKTQYF. The chain is built from TRBV7-9 and TRBJ2-5; possible D gene TRBD1, 7 bases. V was shortened by 4 bases and J by 6 bases, with 12 bases between the two germline ends. Germline V lookup: CDR1 SEHNR, CDR2 FQNEAQ (reference sequence). This CDR3 comprises 13 residues. Supplemented by reference TRBV7-9 and TRBJ2-5, the full variable domain reads DTGVSQNPRHKITKRGQNVTFRCDPISEHNRLYWYRQTLGQGPEFLTYFQNEAQLEKSRLLSDRFSAERPKGSFSTLEIQRTEQGDSAMYLCASSSQGGKTQYFGPGTRLLVL.